This T cell receptor (beta chain) was sequenced for a study of technical replicates of blood from several donors. The CDR3 has 17 residues. CDR1 and CDR2 (germline): MGHRA, YSYEKL. Trimming removed 4 bases from V and 5 bases from J; junction bases left unmatched: 14. Only in-frame clones appear in the TCRdb table, and some are missing; sequencing was by immunoSEQ multiplex PCR. The repertoire holds approximately 70,000 clones, with about 94% as singletons. This clone was seen a few times. The origin of this receptor is a human donor in good health. The J gene is TRBJ1-1, the V gene TRBV4-1; the match to TRBD1 covers 9 bases. What was sequenced was T cells isolated from PBMCs. Here the CDR3 DNA reads TGCGCCAGCAGCCTCGGGACAGGGCTCTCGGGTAGGACTGAAGCTTTCTTT. Its translation: CASSLGTGLSGRTEAFF.